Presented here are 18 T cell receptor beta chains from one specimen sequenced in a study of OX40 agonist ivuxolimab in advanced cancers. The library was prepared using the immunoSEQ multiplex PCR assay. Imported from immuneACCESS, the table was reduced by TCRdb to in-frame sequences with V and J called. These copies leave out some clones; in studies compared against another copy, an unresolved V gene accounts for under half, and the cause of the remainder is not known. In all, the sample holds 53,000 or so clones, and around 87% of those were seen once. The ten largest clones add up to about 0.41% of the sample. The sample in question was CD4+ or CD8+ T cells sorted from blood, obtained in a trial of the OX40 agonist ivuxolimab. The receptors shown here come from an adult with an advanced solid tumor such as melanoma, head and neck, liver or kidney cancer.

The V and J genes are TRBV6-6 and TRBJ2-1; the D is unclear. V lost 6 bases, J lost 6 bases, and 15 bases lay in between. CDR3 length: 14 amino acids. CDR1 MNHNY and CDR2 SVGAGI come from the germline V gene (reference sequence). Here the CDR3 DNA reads TGTGCCAGCAGCCTCCTACCTGCCCTCAATGAGCAGTTCTTC. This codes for CASSLLPALNEQFF.

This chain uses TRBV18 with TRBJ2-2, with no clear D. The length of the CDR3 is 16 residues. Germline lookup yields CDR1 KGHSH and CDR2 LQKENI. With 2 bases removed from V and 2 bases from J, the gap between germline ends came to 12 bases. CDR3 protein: CASSPYVEGNTGELFF. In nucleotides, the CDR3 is TGTGCCAGCTCACCATATGTGGAAGGAAACACCGGGGAGCTGTTTTTT. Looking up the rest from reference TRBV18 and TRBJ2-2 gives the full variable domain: NAGVMQNPRHLVRRRGQEARLRCSPMKGHSHVYWYRQLPEEGLKFMVYLQKENIIDESGMPKERFSAEFPKEGPSILRIQQVVRGDSAAYFCASSPYVEGNTGELFFGEGSRLTVL.

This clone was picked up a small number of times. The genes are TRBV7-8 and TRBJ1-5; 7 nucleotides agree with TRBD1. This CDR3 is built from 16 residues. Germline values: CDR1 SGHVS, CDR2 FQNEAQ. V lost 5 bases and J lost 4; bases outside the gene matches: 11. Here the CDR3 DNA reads TGTGCCAGCAGCAGCCGACAGGGATTGGGTAATCAGCCCCAGCATTTT. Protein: CASSSRQGLGNQPQHF.

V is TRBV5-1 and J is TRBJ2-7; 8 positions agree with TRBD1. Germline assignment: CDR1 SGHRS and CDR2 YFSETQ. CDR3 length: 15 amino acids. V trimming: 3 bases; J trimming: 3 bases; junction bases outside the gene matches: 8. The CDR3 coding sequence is TGCGCCAGCAGCTCTCAGGGGGCTCCACTCTACGAGCAGTACTTC. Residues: CASSSQGAPLYEQYF.

The CDR3 DNA sequence: TGCGCCAGCAGATCCGAAGGGGCACGAGATACGCAGTATTTT. Translating gives CASRSEGARDTQYF. V is TRBV5-1 and J is TRBJ2-3; D might be TRBD1 (5 bases). The germline V gene encodes CDR1 SGHRS and CDR2 YFSETQ. This CDR3 has 14 residues. V dropped 5 bases and J dropped 5 bases, with 15 bases sitting between them.

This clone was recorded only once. CDR3 coding DNA: TGTGCCAGTAGTATTCAAGGGCAGAATCAGCCCCAGCATTTT. Encoded protein: CASSIQGQNQPQHF. This chain uses TRBV19 with TRBJ1-5; D uncertain. Trimming shortened V by 3 bases and J by 4 bases, and 10 bases separated the two germline ends. Germline CDR1 and CDR2: LNHDA and SQIVND (reference sequence). The CDR3 extends over 14 amino acids.

CDR3 sequence reads: CASSERRQASSYNEQFF. The DNA of the CDR3 is TGTGCCAGCAGTGAACGAAGACAGGCCAGCTCCTACAATGAGCAGTTCTTC. The J gene is TRBJ2-1, the V gene TRBV6-1, with D maybe TRBD1 (6 bases). The CDR3 is 17 residues long. V was pared by 2 bases and J by 0 bases, with 14 bases between. CDR1 and CDR2 (germline): MNHNS, SASEGT.

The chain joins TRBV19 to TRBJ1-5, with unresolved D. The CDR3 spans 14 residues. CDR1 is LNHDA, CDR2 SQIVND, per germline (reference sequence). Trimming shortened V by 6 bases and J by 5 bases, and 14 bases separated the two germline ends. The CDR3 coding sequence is TGTGCCAGTAGGACCCACACTCCCGATCAGCCCCAGCATTTT. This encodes CASRTHTPDQPQHF.

The CDR3 is CASSSPRRDGPLHF. The CDR3 nucleotides read TGTGCCAGCAGTAGTCCCAGGAGGGATGGGCCCCTCCACTTT. The chain links TRBV27 to TRBJ1-6; D is uncertain. This CDR3 is 14 amino acids long. CDR1 is MNHEY, CDR2 SMNVEV, per germline (reference sequence). Trimming left V 5 bases short and J 13 bases short, with 18 bases between.

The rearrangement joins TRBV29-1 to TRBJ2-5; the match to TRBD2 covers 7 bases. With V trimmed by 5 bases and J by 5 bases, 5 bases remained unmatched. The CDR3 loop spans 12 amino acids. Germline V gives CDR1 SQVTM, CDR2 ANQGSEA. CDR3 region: CSVSMGGETQYF. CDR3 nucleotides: TGCAGCGTTAGTATGGGGGGGGAGACCCAGTACTTC. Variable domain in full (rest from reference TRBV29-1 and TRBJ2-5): SAVISQKPSRDICQRGTSLTIQCQVDSQVTMMFWYRQQPGQSLTLIATANQGSEATYESGFVIDKFPISRPNLTFSTLTVSNMSPEDSSIYLCSVSMGGETQYFGPGTRLLVL.

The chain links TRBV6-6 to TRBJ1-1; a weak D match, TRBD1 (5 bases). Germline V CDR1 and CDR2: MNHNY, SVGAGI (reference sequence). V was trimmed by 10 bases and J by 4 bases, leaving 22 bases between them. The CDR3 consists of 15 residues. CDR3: CATYSLMGVPTEAFF. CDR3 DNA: TGTGCCACCTACTCCCTAATGGGGGTTCCCACTGAAGCTTTCTTT.

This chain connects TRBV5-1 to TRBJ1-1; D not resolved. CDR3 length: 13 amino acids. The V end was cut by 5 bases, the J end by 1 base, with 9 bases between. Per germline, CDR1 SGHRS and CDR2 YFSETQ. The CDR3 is CASSPDSNTEAFF. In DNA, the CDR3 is TGCGCCAGCAGTCCCGACTCGAACACTGAAGCTTTCTTT.

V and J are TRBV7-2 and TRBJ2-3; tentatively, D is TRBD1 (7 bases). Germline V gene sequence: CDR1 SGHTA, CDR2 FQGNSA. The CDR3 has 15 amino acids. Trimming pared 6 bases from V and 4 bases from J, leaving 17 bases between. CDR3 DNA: TGTGCCAGCAGTTACGACGACAGGGAGGCAGATACGCAGTATTTT. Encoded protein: CASSYDDREADTQYF.

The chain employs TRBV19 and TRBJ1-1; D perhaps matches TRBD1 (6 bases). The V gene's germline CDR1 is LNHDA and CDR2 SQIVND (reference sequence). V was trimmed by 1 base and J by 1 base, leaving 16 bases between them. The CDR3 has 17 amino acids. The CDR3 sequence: CASSIVRGWRTNTEAFF. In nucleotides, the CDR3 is TGTGCCAGTAGTATAGTTAGGGGGTGGCGGACGAACACTGAAGCTTTCTTT.

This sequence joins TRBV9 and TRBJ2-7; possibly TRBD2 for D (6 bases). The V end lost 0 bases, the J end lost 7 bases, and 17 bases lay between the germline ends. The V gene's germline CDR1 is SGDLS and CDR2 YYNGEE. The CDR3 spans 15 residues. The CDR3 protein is CASSVGGTVVEEQYF. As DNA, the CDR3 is TGTGCCAGCAGCGTAGGCGGGACGGTCGTAGAAGAGCAGTACTTC.

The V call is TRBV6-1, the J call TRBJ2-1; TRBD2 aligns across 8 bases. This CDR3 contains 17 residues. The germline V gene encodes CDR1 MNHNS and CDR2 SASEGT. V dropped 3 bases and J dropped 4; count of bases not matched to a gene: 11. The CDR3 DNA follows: TGTGCCAGCAGTGATCAGTCGGGGGGGAATTTGTACAATGAGCAGTTCTTC. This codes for CASSDQSGGNLYNEQFF.

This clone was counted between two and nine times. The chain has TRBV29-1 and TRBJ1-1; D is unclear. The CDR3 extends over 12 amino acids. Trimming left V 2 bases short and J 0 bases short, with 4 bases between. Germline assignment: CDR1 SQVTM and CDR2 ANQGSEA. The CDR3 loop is CSVEKMNTEAFF. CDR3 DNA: TGCAGCGTTGAAAAGATGAACACTGAAGCTTTCTTT.

CDR3: CASSRQLADTQYF. CDR3 in DNA: TGCGCCAGCAGCCGTCAGTTGGCAGATACGCAGTATTTT. The chain combines TRBV4-3 with TRBJ2-3; D remains ambiguous. The germline V gene has CDR1 LGHNA and CDR2 YSLEER. This CDR3 region has 13 residues. The germline V and J ends were trimmed by 4 bases and 4 bases, with 9 bases remaining between them.